The 29 T cell receptor beta chains presented below share a single source sample, sequenced in a study of cytomegalovirus exposure and HLA in healthy donors. The PCR had 60 Vbeta and 13 Jbeta primers. Some clones are missing from TCRdb's copy, which holds only in-frame ones; the method was immunoSEQ multiplex PCR. The table records more than 100,000 clones, 75% to 85% of them present only once. Sample: PBMCs. The receptors come from a man aged 35 to 55 in good health and CMV-seronegative.

V usage is TRBV27 and J usage is TRBJ1-2; tentatively, D is TRBD1 (5 bases). The CDR3 extends over 13 amino acids. V was shortened by 5 bases and J by 5 bases, with 12 bases between the two germline ends. The germline CDR1 and CDR2 sequences are MNHEY and SMNVEV (reference sequence). Here the CDR3 reads CASSPGGNYGYTF. CDR3 DNA sequence: TGTGCCAGCAGTCCCGGGGGGAATTATGGCTACACCTTC.

To note about this clone: This specimen includes other DNA sequences encoding the same CDR3. This chain connects TRBV5-1 to TRBJ2-7; TRBD2 matches 8 bases. J gave up 4 bases and V 3 bases, and 0 bases lay outside the gene matches. Germline values: CDR1 SGHRS, CDR2 YFSETQ. This CDR3 contains 12 residues. The CDR3 loop reads CASSSGGYEQYF. CDR3 nucleotides: TGCGCCAGCAGCTCGGGGGGGTACGAGCAGTACTTC. The whole variable domain, remainder taken from reference TRBV5-1 and TRBJ2-7, is KAGVTQTPRYLIKTRGQQVTLSCSPISGHRSVSWYQQTPGQGLQFLFEYFSETQRNKGNFPGRFSGRQFSNSRSEMNVSTLELGDSALYLCASSSGGYEQYFGPGTRLTVT.

The genes are TRBV28 and TRBJ1-2; maybe TRBD1 (5 bases). V lost 6 bases, J lost 6 bases, and 17 bases lay in between. The CDR3 runs 14 residues. Looked up from germline, CDR1 is MDHEN and CDR2 is SYDVKM. The CDR3 here is CASSPGRQGDGYTF. DNA for the CDR3: TGTGCCAGCAGCCCCGGGAGGCAGGGTGATGGCTACACCTTC.

The chain carries TRBV21-1 and TRBJ2-1; the table assigns TRBD1, which was not confirmed against the DNA. TRBV21-1 is tagged as a pseudogene. This CDR3 region has 15 residues. The CDR3 DNA sequence: TGTGCCAGCAGCAAGCCGGGACAGGGGGACAATGAGCAGTTCTTC. It yields the protein CASSKPGQGDNEQFF.

This chain connects TRBV29-1 to TRBJ2-3, with a tentative D call TRBD2 (5 bases). The CDR3 extends over 14 amino acids. Germline CDR1 SQVTM, CDR2 ANQGSEA. V lost 1 base and J lost 4, with 12 bases in between. CDR3 coding DNA: TGCAGCGTTGAAGTCGGAGGTGGTGCAGATACGCAGTATTTT. Translated, it gives CSVEVGGGADTQYF.

This clone was recorded at least ten times. The chain joins TRBV19 to TRBJ2-1; D may be TRBD1 (5 bases). Germline CDR1 LNHDA, CDR2 SQIVND (reference sequence). This CDR3 spans 15 amino acids. Trimming took 7 bases from V and 7 from J, leaving 20 bases between them. In nucleotides, the CDR3 is TGTGCCAGTACCCTGGCAGACAGCTTTCGGAATGAGCAGTTCTTC. It yields the protein CASTLADSFRNEQFF.

Points on this clone: The sample has other DNA sequences that encode this CDR3 too. The chain employs TRBV7-9 and TRBJ2-7, with 8 nucleotides matching TRBD1. The V gene end was trimmed by 1 base and the J gene end by 3 bases; junction bases not matched to a gene: 2. CDR3 size: 14 residues. CDR1 SEHNR and CDR2 FQNEAQ come from the germline V gene (reference sequence). The CDR3 nucleotides are TGTGCCAGCAGCTTAGGACAGGGGTTCTACGAGCAGTACTTC. As protein: CASSLGQGFYEQYF.

The chain's CDR3 is CASSLEQGLYGYTF. CDR3 sequence (DNA): TGTGCCAGCAGCTTAGAGCAGGGGCTCTATGGCTACACCTTC. The chain recombines TRBV11-2 with TRBJ1-2, with D perhaps TRBD1 (6 bases). V was shortened by 0 bases and J by 4 bases, with 9 bases between the two germline ends. Germline CDR1 and CDR2: SGHAT and FQNNGV. The CDR3 contains 14 residues.

J is TRBJ2-1 and V is TRBV7-2; maybe TRBD2 (7 bases). Between the trimmed V and J ends, which lost 11 bases and 3 bases, there was a span of 14 bases. Germline loops: CDR1 SGHTA, CDR2 FQGNSA. The CDR3 sequence is 13 residues long. CDR3 DNA sequence: TGTGCCTGGGGAGGGGGAGGCTACAATGAGCAGTTCTTC. Its translation is CAWGGGGYNEQFF.

The genes are TRBV14 and TRBJ2-6; a possible D gene is TRBD1 (7 bases). The germline V and J ends were trimmed by 6 bases and 2 bases, with 17 bases remaining between them. CDR1 SGHDN and CDR2 FVKESK come from the germline V gene. CDR3 length: 17 amino acids. The CDR3 nucleotides are TGTGCCAGCAGAGGTCAGGGGGGCGAAACTGGGGCCAACGTCCTGACTTTC. This codes for CASRGQGGETGANVLTF.

The DNA for the CDR3 is TGTGCCAGCACCTCCGGGGGAGGGCCAGGGGCGAACGAGCAGTACTTC. Protein product: CASTSGGGPGANEQYF. V is TRBV28 and J is TRBJ2-7; D is perhaps TRBD2 (7 bases). The germline CDR1 and CDR2 sequences are MDHEN and SYDVKM. V was clipped by 7 bases and J by 5 bases, with 24 bases between them. This CDR3 has 16 residues.

The CDR3: CATSRDRTGGVGANVLTF. CDR3 nucleotides: TGTGCCACCAGCAGAGATAGGACAGGGGGCGTAGGGGCCAACGTCCTGACTTTC. The V gene is TRBV15, the J gene TRBJ2-6, with 11 bases lining up with TRBD1. Germline lookup yields CDR1 LNHNV and CDR2 YYDKDF (reference sequence). The V and J ends lost 0 bases and 4 bases, in that order; junction bases with no gene match: 5. The CDR3 has 18 amino acids.

This chain links TRBV4-1 with TRBJ1-5; unclear D gene. Germline loops: CDR1 MGHRA, CDR2 YSYEKL. V lost 1 base to trimming and J lost 5 bases, with 15 bases between them. This CDR3 spans 16 amino acids. This CDR3 is CASSQGAGRYDQPQHF. In DNA, the CDR3 is TGCGCCAGCAGCCAAGGGGCAGGAAGGTATGATCAGCCCCAGCATTTT.

This chain uses TRBV7-9 with TRBJ1-1; TRBD1 matches 8 bases. Trimming took 0 bases from V and 4 from J; bases not matched to a gene: 7. Germline CDR1 and CDR2: SEHNR and FQNEAQ (reference sequence). This CDR3 has 16 residues. CDR3 DNA: TGTGCCAGCAGCTTAGCCTATACTACAGGGGGCACTGAAGCTTTCTTT. It encodes CASSLAYTTGGTEAFF.

The J gene is TRBJ2-7, the V gene TRBV5-1; 7 bases align to TRBD2. With 3 bases clipped from V and 1 base from J, the junction kept 4 bases outside the gene matches. Germline CDR1 is SGHRS and CDR2 is YFSETQ. The CDR3 extends over 14 amino acids. Written as DNA, the CDR3 is TGCGCCAGCAGCTCGGCAGCGGGATCCTACGAGCAGTACTTC. It encodes CASSSAAGSYEQYF.

The gene calls are TRBV11-2 and TRBJ1-5; no reliable D call. V lost 1 base and J 1 base, leaving 2 bases between the germline ends. The CDR3 is 13 amino acids. The germline gives CDR1 SGHAT, CDR2 FQNNGV. Here the CDR3 DNA reads TGTGCCAGCAGCTTAGTAAGCAATCAGCCCCAGCATTTT. The encoded protein is CASSLVSNQPQHF.

The sample holds one count of this clone. The chain combines TRBV5-8 with TRBJ1-2, with 9 bases identical to TRBD1. The CDR3 spans 14 residues. Germline lookup yields CDR1 SGHTS and CDR2 YDEGEE. V gave up 4 bases and J gave up 3 bases; unmatched junction bases: 4. DNA for the CDR3: TGTGCCAGCAGCCTACAGGGGGCAGACTATGGCTACACCTTC. Translation gives CASSLQGADYGYTF. Looking up the rest from reference TRBV5-8 and TRBJ1-2 gives the full variable domain: EAGVTQSPTHLIKTRGQQATLRCSPISGHTSVYWYQQALGLGLQFLLWYDEGEERNRGNFPPRFSGRQFPNYSSELNVNALELEDSALYLCASSLQGADYGYTFGSGTRLTVV.

The table lists this clone with a count of one. This sequence joins TRBV11-2 and TRBJ2-7, with a possible D match to TRBD2 (5 bases). CDR1 is SGHAT and CDR2 is FQNNGV in the germline V gene. Trimming cost V 1 base and J 6 bases, with 13 bases left between them. The CDR3 spans 14 residues. Here the CDR3 DNA reads TGTGCCAGCAGCTTAGGTCTTTCGGGGTCCGAGCAGTACTTC. It is translated as CASSLGLSGSEQYF.

The chain couples TRBV6-1 to TRBJ1-4; 7 nucleotides agree with TRBD1. Germline-derived CDR1 and CDR2 are MNHNS and SASEGT. The V segment lost 10 bases and the J segment 0 bases; nucleotides outside the gene matches: 8. The CDR3 runs to 15 residues. The CDR3 bases are TGTGCCATCCGGGACAGATTTTCAACTAATGAAAAACTGTTTTTT. Its protein product is CAIRDRFSTNEKLFF.

The rearrangement joins TRBV25-1 to TRBJ1-1; D is uncertain. The CDR3 is 14 amino acids. Trimming took off 3 bases at V and 0 bases at J, with 8 bases between the two ends. Germline V gene sequence: CDR1 MGHDK, CDR2 SYGVNS. In DNA form, the CDR3 reads TGTGCCAGCAGTGAGCTGGGAGTGAACACTGAAGCTTTCTTT. Translated: CASSELGVNTEAFF. The full variable domain, completed using reference TRBV25-1 and TRBJ1-1, is EADIYQTPRYLVIGTGKKITLECSQTMGHDKMYWYQQDPGMELHLIHYSYGVNSTEKGDLSSESTVSRIRTEHFPLTLESARPSHTSQYLCASSELGVNTEAFFGQGTRLTVV.

A remark on this clone: The sample has other DNA sequences that encode this CDR3 too. This chain connects TRBV7-2 to TRBJ1-2; 8 nucleotides match TRBD1. CDR3 length: 13 amino acids. Trimming removed 4 bases from V and 5 bases from J; junction bases left unmatched: 3. Per germline, CDR1 SGHTA and CDR2 FQGNSA. CDR3 sequence: CASSSGQGYGYTF. The CDR3 DNA reads as TGTGCCAGCAGCTCCGGACAGGGTTATGGCTACACCTTC.

The V gene is TRBV7-9, the J gene TRBJ2-3; 11 bases agree with TRBD2. CDR1 SEHNR and CDR2 FQNEAQ come from the germline V gene (reference sequence). The CDR3 consists of 16 residues. The V and J ends lost 1 base and 7 bases, in that order; junction bases with no gene match: 7. The CDR3 here is CASSLVASGRSHTQYF. The CDR3 region has the DNA TGTGCCAGCAGCTTAGTGGCTAGCGGGAGGAGCCATACGCAGTATTTT.

V gene TRBV6-1 combines with J gene TRBJ1-2; no definite D call. With 4 bases removed from V and 7 bases from J, the gap between germline ends came to 10 bases. This CDR3 region has 12 residues. Germline V CDR1 and CDR2: MNHNS, SASEGT. Here the CDR3 DNA reads TGTGCCAGCAGTGGGCCGGGGTCTGGCTACACCTTC. This codes for CASSGPGSGYTF.

The rearrangement uses TRBV7-9 and TRBJ1-3; D gene ambiguous. The CDR3 sequence is 14 residues long. With 6 bases removed from V and 2 bases from J, the gap between germline ends came to 11 bases. Germline CDR1 SEHNR, CDR2 FQNEAQ (reference sequence). This CDR3 reads CASSPIGPGNTIYF. The CDR3 DNA follows: TGTGCCAGCAGTCCTATTGGGCCTGGAAACACCATATATTTT.

The chain carries TRBV10-3 and TRBJ2-7, with TRBD1 matching 9 bases. Germline lookup yields CDR1 ENHRY and CDR2 SYGVKD. The J segment lost 5 bases and the V segment lost 6 bases, leaving 8 bases of the junction unmatched. This CDR3 has 14 residues. The CDR3: CAISAGTGFDEQYF. Here the CDR3 DNA reads TGTGCCATCAGCGCCGGGACAGGGTTCGACGAGCAGTACTTC.

This clone was recorded a few times. This chain joins TRBV6-1 and TRBJ1-6, with D unclear. Germline loops: CDR1 MNHNS, CDR2 SASEGT. CDR3 length: 13 amino acids. Trimming removed 7 bases at V and 10 bases at J, with 14 bases between. In DNA form, the CDR3 reads TGTGCCAGCACCGACGGAGCTGGGTCACCCCTCCACTTT. Translated, it gives CASTDGAGSPLHF.

The genes are TRBV5-1 and TRBJ2-1; 7 bases are a match to TRBD2. The junction had 4 bases not matched to a gene; V was cut back by 1 base and J by 6 bases. The CDR3 is 14 amino acids. Germline values: CDR1 SGHRS, CDR2 YFSETQ. CDR3 coding DNA: TGCGCCAGCAGCTTGCCAAGCGGGACCAATGAGCAGTTCTTC. This translates into CASSLPSGTNEQFF. Full variable domain (missing parts from reference TRBV5-1 and TRBJ2-1): KAGVTQTPRYLIKTRGQQVTLSCSPISGHRSVSWYQQTPGQGLQFLFEYFSETQRNKGNFPGRFSGRQFSNSRSEMNVSTLELGDSALYLCASSLPSGTNEQFFGPGTRLTVL.

This clone showed up just a few times. The sample carries other DNA sequences with the same CDR3. The chain carries TRBV30 and TRBJ2-5, with 7 bases that match TRBD2. Germline V lookup: CDR1 GTSNPN, CDR2 SVGIG (reference sequence). The CDR3 length is 12 residues. The J segment lost 3 bases and the V segment lost 4 bases, leaving 2 bases of the junction unmatched. In nucleotides, the CDR3 is TGTGCCTGGAATCGGGGGGAAGAGACCCAGTACTTC. It is translated as CAWNRGEETQYF.

The chain employs TRBV7-9 and TRBJ2-7; 9 bases agree with TRBD1. The germline V gene has CDR1 SEHNR and CDR2 FQNEAQ (reference sequence). J was trimmed by 5 bases and V by 5 bases; bases with no gene match: 16. The CDR3 extends over 17 amino acids. The CDR3 DNA is TGTGCCAGCAGCCCATTAGAGGGACAGGGACACATCAACGAGCAGTACTTC. This gives the protein CASSPLEGQGHINEQYF.